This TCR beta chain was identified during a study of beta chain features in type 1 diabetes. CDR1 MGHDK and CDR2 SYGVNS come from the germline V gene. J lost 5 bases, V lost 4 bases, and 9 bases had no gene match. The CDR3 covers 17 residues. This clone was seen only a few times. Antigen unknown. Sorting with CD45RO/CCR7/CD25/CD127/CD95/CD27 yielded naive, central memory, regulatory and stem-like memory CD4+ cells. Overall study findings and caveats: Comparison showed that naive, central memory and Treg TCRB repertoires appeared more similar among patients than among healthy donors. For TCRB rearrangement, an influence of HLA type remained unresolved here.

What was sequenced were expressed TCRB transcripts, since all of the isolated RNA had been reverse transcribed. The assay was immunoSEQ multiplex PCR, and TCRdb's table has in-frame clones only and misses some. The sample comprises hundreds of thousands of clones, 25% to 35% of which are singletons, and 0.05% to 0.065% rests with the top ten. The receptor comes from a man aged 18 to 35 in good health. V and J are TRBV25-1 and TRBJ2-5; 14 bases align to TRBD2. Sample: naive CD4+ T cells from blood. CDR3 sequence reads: CASSGLAGGPVGETQYF. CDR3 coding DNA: TGTGCCAGCAGTGGACTAGCGGGAGGGCCGGTCGGGGAGACCCAGTACTTC.